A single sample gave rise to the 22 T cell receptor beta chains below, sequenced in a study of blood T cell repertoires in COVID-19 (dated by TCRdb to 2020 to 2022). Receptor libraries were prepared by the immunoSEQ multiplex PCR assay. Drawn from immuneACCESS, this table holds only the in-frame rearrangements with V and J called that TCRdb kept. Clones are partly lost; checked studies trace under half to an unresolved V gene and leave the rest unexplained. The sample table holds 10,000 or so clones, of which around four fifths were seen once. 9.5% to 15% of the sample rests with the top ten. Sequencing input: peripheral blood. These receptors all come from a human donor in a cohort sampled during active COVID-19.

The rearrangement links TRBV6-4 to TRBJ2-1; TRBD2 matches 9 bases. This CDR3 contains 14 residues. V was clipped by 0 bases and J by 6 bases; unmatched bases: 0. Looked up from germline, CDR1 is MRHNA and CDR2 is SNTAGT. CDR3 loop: CASSDSSGSNEQFF. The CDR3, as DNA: TGTGCCAGCAGTGACTCTAGCGGGAGCAATGAGCAGTTCTTC.

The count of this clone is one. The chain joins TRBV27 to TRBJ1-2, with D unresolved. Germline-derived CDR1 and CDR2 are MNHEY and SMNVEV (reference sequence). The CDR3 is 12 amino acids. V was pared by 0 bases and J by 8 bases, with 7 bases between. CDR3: CASSLSGGGYTF. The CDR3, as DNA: TGTGCCAGCAGTTTATCTGGCGGAGGCTACACCTTC.

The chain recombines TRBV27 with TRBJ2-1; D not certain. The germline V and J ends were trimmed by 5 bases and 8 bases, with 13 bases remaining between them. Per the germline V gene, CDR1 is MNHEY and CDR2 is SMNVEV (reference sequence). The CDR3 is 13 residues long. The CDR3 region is CASSLRVSDEQFF. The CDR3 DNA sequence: TGTGCCAGCAGTCTCCGGGTTTCGGATGAGCAGTTCTTC.

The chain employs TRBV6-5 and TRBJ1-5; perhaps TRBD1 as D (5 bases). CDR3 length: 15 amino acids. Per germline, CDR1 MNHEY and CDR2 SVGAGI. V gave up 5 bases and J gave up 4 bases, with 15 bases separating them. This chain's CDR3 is CASSQGGGGNQPQHF. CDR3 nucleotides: TGTGCCAGCAGTCAGGGTGGGGGGGGAAATCAGCCCCAGCATTTT.

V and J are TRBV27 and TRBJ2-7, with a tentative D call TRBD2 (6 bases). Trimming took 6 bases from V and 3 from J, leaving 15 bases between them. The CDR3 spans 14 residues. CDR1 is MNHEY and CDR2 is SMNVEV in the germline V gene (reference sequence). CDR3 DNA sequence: TGTGCCAGCAGGTTGGGCGGGACGGGCTACGAGCAGTACTTC. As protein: CASRLGGTGYEQYF.

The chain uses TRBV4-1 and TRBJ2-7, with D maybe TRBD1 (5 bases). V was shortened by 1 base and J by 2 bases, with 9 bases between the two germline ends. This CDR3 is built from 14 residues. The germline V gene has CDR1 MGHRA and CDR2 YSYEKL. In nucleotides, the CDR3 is TGCGCCAGCAGCCAAGCAGGGTTAACCTACGAGCAGTACTTC. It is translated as CASSQAGLTYEQYF.

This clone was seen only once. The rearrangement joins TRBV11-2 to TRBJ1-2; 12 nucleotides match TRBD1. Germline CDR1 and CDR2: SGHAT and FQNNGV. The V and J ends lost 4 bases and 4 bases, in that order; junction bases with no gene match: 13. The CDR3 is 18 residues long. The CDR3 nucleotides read TGTGCCAGCAGCTCCCTTCGGGGACAGGGGGCTCTAGGCTATGGCTACACCTTC. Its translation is CASSSLRGQGALGYGYTF.

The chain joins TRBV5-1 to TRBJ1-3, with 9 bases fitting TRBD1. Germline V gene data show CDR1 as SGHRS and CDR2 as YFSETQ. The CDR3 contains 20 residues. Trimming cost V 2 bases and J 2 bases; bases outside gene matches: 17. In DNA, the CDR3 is TGCGCCAGCAGCTTAGGAGGCCCCCGGGACAGGGATCGGGCTGGAAACACCATATATTTT. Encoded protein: CASSLGGPRDRDRAGNTIYF.

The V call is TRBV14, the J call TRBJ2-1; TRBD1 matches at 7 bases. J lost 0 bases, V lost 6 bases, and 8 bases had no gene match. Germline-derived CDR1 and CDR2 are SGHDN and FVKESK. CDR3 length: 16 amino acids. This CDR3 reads CASSRQGTYSYNEQFF. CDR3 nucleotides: TGTGCCAGCAGTCGACAGGGAACCTACTCCTACAATGAGCAGTTCTTC.

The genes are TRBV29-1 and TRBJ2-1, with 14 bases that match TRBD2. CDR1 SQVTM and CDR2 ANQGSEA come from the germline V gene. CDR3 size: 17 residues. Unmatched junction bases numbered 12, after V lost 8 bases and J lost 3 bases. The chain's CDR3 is CSLPPGLAGVGYNEQFF. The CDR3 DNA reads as TGCAGCTTGCCCCCGGGACTAGCGGGAGTCGGCTACAATGAGCAGTTCTTC.

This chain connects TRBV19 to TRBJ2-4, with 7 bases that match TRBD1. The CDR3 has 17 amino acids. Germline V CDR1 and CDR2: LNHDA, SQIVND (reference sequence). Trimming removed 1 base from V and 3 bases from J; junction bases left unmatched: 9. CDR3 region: CASSIVETGWDKNIQYF. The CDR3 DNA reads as TGTGCCAGTAGTATAGTAGAGACAGGGTGGGACAAAAACATTCAGTACTTC.

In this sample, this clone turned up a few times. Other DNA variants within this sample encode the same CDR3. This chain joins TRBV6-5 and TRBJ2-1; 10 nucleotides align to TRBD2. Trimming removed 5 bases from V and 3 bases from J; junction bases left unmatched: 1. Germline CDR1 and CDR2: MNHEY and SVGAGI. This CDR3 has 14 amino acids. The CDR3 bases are TGTGCCAGCAGTAGGACTAGCGGCTACAATGAGCAGTTCTTC. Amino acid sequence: CASSRTSGYNEQFF.

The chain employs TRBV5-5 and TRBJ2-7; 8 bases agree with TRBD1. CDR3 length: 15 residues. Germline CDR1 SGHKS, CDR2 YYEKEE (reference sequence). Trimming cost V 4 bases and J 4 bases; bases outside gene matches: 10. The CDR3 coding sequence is TGTGCCAGCAGCGACCCTCCGACAGGGGATTACGAGCAGTACTTC. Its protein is CASSDPPTGDYEQYF. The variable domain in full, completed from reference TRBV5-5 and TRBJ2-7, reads DAGVTQSPTHLIKTRGQQVTLRCSPISGHKSVSWYQQVLGQGPQFIFQYYEKEERGRGNFPDRFSARQFPNYSSELNVNALLLGDSALYLCASSDPPTGDYEQYFGPGTRLTVT.

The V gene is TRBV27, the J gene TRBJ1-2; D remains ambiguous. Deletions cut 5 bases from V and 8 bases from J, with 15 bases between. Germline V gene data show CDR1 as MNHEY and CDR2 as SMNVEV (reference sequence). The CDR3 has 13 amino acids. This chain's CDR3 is CASSSTKTGGYTF. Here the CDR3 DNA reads TGTGCCAGCAGTAGTACAAAGACTGGGGGCTACACCTTC.

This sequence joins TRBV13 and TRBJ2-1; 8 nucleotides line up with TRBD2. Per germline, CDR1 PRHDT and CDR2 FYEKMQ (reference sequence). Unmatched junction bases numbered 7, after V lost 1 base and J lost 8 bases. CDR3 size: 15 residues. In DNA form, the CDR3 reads TGTGCCAGCAGCTTAGCGGGGGGGCAATTCTATGAGCAGTTCTTC. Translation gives CASSLAGGQFYEQFF. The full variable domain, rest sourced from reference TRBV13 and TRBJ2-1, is AAGVIQSPRHLIKEKRETATLKCYPIPRHDTVYWYQQGPGQDPQFLISFYEKMQSDKGSIPDRFSAQQFSDYHSELNMSSLELGDSALYFCASSLAGGQFYEQFFGPGTRLTVL.

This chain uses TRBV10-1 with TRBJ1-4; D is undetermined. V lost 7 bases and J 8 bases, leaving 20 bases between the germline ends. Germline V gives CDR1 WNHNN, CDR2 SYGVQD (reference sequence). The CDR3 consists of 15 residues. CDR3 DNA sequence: TGCGCCAGCAACGCCCCCCCGACCCGAGGCGAAAAACTGTTTTTT. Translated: CASNAPPTRGEKLFF.

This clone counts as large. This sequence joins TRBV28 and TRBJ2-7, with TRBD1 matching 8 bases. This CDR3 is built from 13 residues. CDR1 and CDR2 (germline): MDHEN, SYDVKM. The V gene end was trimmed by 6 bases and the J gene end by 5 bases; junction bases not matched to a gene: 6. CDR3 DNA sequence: TGTGCCAGCAGAACCGGGACAGGTGACGAGCAGTACTTC. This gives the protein CASRTGTGDEQYF.

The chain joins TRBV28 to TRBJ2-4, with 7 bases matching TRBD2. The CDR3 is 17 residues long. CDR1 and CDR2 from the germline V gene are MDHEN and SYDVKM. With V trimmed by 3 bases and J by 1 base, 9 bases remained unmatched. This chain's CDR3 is CASSLAGRAWAKNIQYF. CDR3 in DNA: TGTGCCAGCAGTTTGGCAGGGAGGGCTTGGGCCAAAAACATTCAGTACTTC.

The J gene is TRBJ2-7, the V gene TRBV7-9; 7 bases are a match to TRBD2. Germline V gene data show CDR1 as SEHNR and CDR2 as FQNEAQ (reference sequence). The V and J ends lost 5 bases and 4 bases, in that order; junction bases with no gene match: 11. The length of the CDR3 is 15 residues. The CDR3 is CASSPGRGGLYEQYF. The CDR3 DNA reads TGTGCCAGCAGCCCGGGACGGGGAGGGCTTTACGAGCAGTACTTC.

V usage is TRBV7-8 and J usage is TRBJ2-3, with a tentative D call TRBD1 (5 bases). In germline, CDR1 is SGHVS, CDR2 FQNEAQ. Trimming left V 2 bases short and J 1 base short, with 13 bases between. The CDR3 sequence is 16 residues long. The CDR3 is CASSLNRRVGTDTQYF. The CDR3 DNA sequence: TGTGCCAGCAGCTTAAATCGCAGGGTCGGCACAGATACGCAGTATTTT.

For the CDR3, the DNA is TGTGCCAGCAGTCAACGAGGGACAGGGCTGGAGACCCAGTACTTC. Protein sequence: CASSQRGTGLETQYF. This sequence joins TRBV6-5 and TRBJ2-5; 9 bases align to TRBD1. V trimming: 5 bases; J trimming: 5 bases; junction bases outside the gene matches: 9. The CDR3 covers 15 residues. The germline V gene has CDR1 MNHEY and CDR2 SVGAGI.

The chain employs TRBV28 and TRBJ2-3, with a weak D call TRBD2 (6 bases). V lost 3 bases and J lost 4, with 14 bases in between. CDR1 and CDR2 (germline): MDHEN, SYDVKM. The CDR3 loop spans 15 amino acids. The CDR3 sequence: CASSFAGGRADTQYF. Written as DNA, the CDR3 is TGTGCCAGCAGTTTTGCTGGAGGGCGCGCAGATACGCAGTATTTT.